This TCR beta chain emerged from a study of cytomegalovirus exposure and HLA in healthy donors. The study, taken as a whole, reports: The later analysis indicated that the majority of CMV-associated TCR beta chains appeared HLA-restricted.

PCR used 60 Vbeta primers and 13 Jbeta primers. Profiling relied on immunoSEQ multiplex PCR, and the TCRdb table lists in-frame clones only, not all of them. Of roughly 140,000 clones listed, less than 10% are singletons. The V and J ends lost 4 bases and 3 bases respectively, with 9 bases between them. CDR1 is SNHLY, CDR2 FYNNEI, per germline. This CDR3 has 13 residues. About this clone itself: The antigen remains undetermined.

The sample taken for sequencing was PBMCs. The genes are TRBV2 and TRBJ2-5; D ambiguous. The TCR originated in a male donor in good health and CMV-seronegative. CDR3 amino acids: CASSGGPEETQYF. In nucleotides, the CDR3 is TGTGCCAGCAGTGGAGGCCCAGAAGAGACCCAGTACTTC.